The rows below give T cell receptor beta chains drawn from one sample of a study of Graves' ophthalmopathy and Graves' hyperthyroidism. TCRdb re-called the multiplex PCR reads with MiXCR, one entry per CDR3 protein. The sample includes hundreds of thousands of distinct CDR3 sequences, about 41% seen only once; the top ten take around 3.3%. Source material: peripheral blood. These receptors came from an adult man with Graves' ophthalmopathy. CDR3s include the opening cysteine and the closing phenylalanine or tryptophan. D genes are given only for firm matches. Size values are once, few and many counts, or a class for expanded clones, and some rows have none.

d_call	clone_size	cdr3_length	v_call	j_call	cdr3_nt	cdr3_aa
.	.	16	TRBV4-3	TRBJ1-4	TGCGCCAGCAGCCAAACCCGGCAGGGTAATAATGAAAAACTGTTTTTT	CASSQTRQGNNEKLFF
TRBD1	many	15	TRBV5-1	TRBJ1-1	TGCGCCAGCAGCTTGGCGGACAGGCAGAACACTGAAGCTTTCTTT	CASSLADRQNTEAFF
TRBD1	.	13	TRBV5-1	TRBJ1-1	TGCGCCAGCAGCTTGGGACAGGGTACGGGGGCTTTCTTT	CASSLGQGTGAFF
.	.	15	TRBV2	TRBJ2-5	TGTGCCAGCTCACCACCGAATCGAGTAGAAGAGACCCAGTACTTC	CASSPPNRVEETQYF
.	.	14	TRBV7-8	TRBJ1-2	TGTGCCAGCAGCTCCTCTGGGTTCGACTATGGCTACACCTTC	CASSSSGFDYGYTF
TRBD1	few	14	TRBV19	TRBJ1-1	TGTGCCAGTAGTGATTACAGGGGAAACACTGAAGCTTTCTTT	CASSDYRGNTEAFF
.	many	13	TRBV7-2	TRBJ1-2	TGTGCCAGCAGCTGGGGGGAGAACTATGGCTACACCTTC	CASSWGENYGYTF
.	.	14	TRBV5-1	TRBJ2-7	TGCGCCAGCAGCTTCGGGCCAACTAATTACGAGCAGTACTTC	CASSFGPTNYEQYF
.	many	12	TRBV20-1	TRBJ1-2	TGCAGTGCTAGTCTCTCCCACTATGGCTACACCTTC	CSASLSHYGYTF
.	few	15	TRBV25-1	TRBJ1-2	TGTGCCAGCTCACCCTGGAGGAGGGCTATCTATGGCTACACCTTC	CASSPWRRAIYGYTF
TRBD1	.	16	TRBV10-3	TRBJ2-7	TGTGCCATCAGTGGAACGGACAGGGGGAGCTCCTACGAGCAGTACTTC	CAISGTDRGSSYEQYF
.	few	16	TRBV5-4	TRBJ1-1	TGTGCCAGCAGCTTGGGGGGCAGGAGGGTGAACACTGAAGCTTTCTTT	CASSLGGRRVNTEAFF
.	many	11	TRBV2	TRBJ1-5	TGTGCCAGCAGACTGGATCAGCCCCAGCATTTT	CASRLDQPQHF
.	.	16	TRBV25-1	TRBJ1-3	TGTGCCAGCAGTCCCCTGCGTGGCAGATATGCAAACACCATATATTTT	CASSPLRGRYANTIYF
.	once	15	TRBV7-8	TRBJ1-3	TGTGCCAGCAGTCAAAGGGGGGGGGCTGGAGACACCATATATTTT	CASSQRGGAGDTIYF
.	.	14	TRBV25-1	TRBJ2-5	TGTGCCAGCGTTGACGGGGGGCCCCAAGAGACCCAGTACTTC	CASVDGGPQETQYF
.	.	14	TRBV19	TRBJ1-6	TGTGCCAGTAGTATAGGGGTAGCAAATTCACCCCTCCACTTT	CASSIGVANSPLHF
TRBD1	many	11	TRBV29-1	TRBJ1-1	TGCAGCGCCAGACAGGGGGCCGAAGCTTTCTTT	CSARQGAEAFF
.	many	15	TRBV4-2	TRBJ1-1	TGTGCCAGCAGCCAAGCCAAGGGGCAAGGCACTGAAGCTTTCTTT	CASSQAKGQGTEAFF
.	many	13	TRBV10-3	TRBJ2-7	TGTGCCATCAGTGATGTTAGGGACCACGAGCAGTACTTC	CAISDVRDHEQYF
.	many	13	TRBV29-1	TRBJ1-1	TGCAGCGTTGGACAGCGGTTCGGCACTGAAGCTTTCTTT	CSVGQRFGTEAFF
TRBD2	.	15	TRBV2	TRBJ2-3	TGTGCCAGCAGCAAATCAAGCGGGAGGGTAGATACGCAGTATTTT	CASSKSSGRVDTQYF
.	.	12	TRBV9	TRBJ1-6	TGTGCCTGGAGTTACCGGGGTTCACCCCTCCACTTT	CAWSYRGSPLHF
.	many	17	TRBV5-1	TRBJ2-6	TGCGCCAGCAGCTCCCATAAACCCTACTCTGGGGCCAACGTCCTGACTTTC	CASSSHKPYSGANVLTF
.	many	13	TRBV20-1	TRBJ1-1	TGCAGTGCTCAGGGCTCAGGGAACACTGAAGCTTTCTTT	CSAQGSGNTEAFF
.	.	12	TRBV10-3	TRBJ2-5	TGTGCCATCAGTGAGCCCGGGACAACCCAGTACTTC	CAISEPGTTQYF
TRBD1	.	12	TRBV9	TRBJ1-6	TGTGCCAGCAGCGTAGATGGGACAGCCCTCCACTTT	CASSVDGTALHF
TRBD1	.	15	TRBV29-1	TRBJ1-3	TGCAGCGTTGAAATGCAGGGGGCCTCTGGAAACACCATATATTTT	CSVEMQGASGNTIYF
.	.	13	TRBV10-2	TRBJ2-5	TGCGCCAGCAAAAGGGGGGGCGGAAAGACCCAGTACTTC	CASKRGGGKTQYF
TRBD1	many	15	TRBV10-3	TRBJ1-2	TGTGCCATCAGTGATTACAGGGGGGTCAACTATGGCTACACCTTC	CAISDYRGVNYGYTF
TRBD1	.	13	TRBV9	TRBJ2-1	TGTGCCAGCAGCGGGGGACAGGGGTATGAGCAGTTCTTC	CASSGGQGYEQFF
TRBD2	.	21	TRBV7-2	TRBJ2-7	TGCGCCAGCAGCCGTAGCGTCAGGTGGGGACTAGCGGGGGGAACAGTCTACGAGCAGTACTTC	CASSRSVRWGLAGGTVYEQYF
TRBD2	.	15	TRBV7-9	TRBJ2-3	TGTGCCAGCAGTCCCGGGGGGGTAAGCACAGATACGCAGTATTTT	CASSPGGVSTDTQYF
.	few	16	TRBV19	TRBJ1-2	TGTGCCAGTAGTATAGAGTCGGGGCAGGGGAACTATGGCTACACCTTC	CASSIESGQGNYGYTF
TRBD2	few	17	TRBV4-1	TRBJ2-7	TGCGCCAGCAGCCAAGAGCTTTGGACTAGCGGGGTCAACGAGCAGTACTTC	CASSQELWTSGVNEQYF
TRBD1	many	14	TRBV19	TRBJ1-2	TGTGCCAGTAGCAGCAGGGGGCAGGACTATGGCTACACCTTC	CASSSRGQDYGYTF
TRBD2	many	14	TRBV7-8	TRBJ2-5	TGTGCCAGCAGCTTTAGCGGGGGGGCGGAGACCCAGTACTTC	CASSFSGGAETQYF
TRBD1	many	14	TRBV29-1	TRBJ1-1	TGCAGCGCAGGACAGGGATGGGTAAACACTGAAGCTTTCTTT	CSAGQGWVNTEAFF
TRBD2	.	16	TRBV6-5	TRBJ2-5	TGTGCCAGCAGAATCGGGACTAGCGGGAACCAAGAGACCCAGTACTTC	CASRIGTSGNQETQYF
TRBD1	.	14	TRBV7-8	TRBJ2-2	TGTGCCAGCACCACAGGGGGCTTGGTCGGGGAGCTGTTTTTT	CASTTGGLVGELFF
.	.	15	TRBV9	TRBJ2-7	TGTGCCAGCAGCGTAGGGGCAGGGGTGTCAAATGAGCAGTACTTC	CASSVGAGVSNEQYF
.	many	12	TRBV2	TRBJ1-2	TGTGCCAGCAGTGAGACAGGCAATGGCTACACCTTC	CASSETGNGYTF
.	.	16	TRBV4-3	TRBJ1-4	TGCGCCAGCAGCCAATTCAGGGAGTCGCCTAATGAAAAACTGTTTTTT	CASSQFRESPNEKLFF
.	many	14	TRBV7-2	TRBJ2-2	TGTGCCAGCAGCCCCGAACCCAACACCGGGGAGCTGTTTTTT	CASSPEPNTGELFF
TRBD1	many	14	TRBV19	TRBJ1-4	TGTGCCAGTAGTAACGACAGGGTGGGAGAAAAACTGTTTTTT	CASSNDRVGEKLFF
TRBD1	many	14	TRBV9	TRBJ1-1	TGTGCCAGCAGCGCGACAGGGTTGGGCACTGAAGCTTTCTTT	CASSATGLGTEAFF
TRBD2	once	15	TRBV20-1	TRBJ2-2	TGCAGTGCTAGAGGCCTAGCGGGAAGGAACGGGGAGCTGTTTTTT	CSARGLAGRNGELFF